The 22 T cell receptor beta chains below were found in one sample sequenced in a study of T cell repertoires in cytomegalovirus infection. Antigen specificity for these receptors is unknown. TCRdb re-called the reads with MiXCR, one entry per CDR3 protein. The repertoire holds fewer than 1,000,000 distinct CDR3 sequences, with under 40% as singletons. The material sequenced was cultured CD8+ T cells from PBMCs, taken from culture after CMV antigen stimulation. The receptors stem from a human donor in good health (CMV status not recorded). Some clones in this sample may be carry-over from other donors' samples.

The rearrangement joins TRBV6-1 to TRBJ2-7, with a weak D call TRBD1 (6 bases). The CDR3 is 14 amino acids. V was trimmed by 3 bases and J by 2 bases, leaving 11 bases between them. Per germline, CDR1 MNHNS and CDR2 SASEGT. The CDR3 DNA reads TGTGCCAGCAGTGACAGGGGCCAGACCTACGAGCAGTACGTC. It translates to CASSDRGQTYEQYV.

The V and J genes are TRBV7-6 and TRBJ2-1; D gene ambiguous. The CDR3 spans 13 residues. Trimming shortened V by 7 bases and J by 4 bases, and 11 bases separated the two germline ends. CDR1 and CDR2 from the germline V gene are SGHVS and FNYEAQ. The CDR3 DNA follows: TGTGCCAGCATGTCTACCACTTACAATGAGCAGTTCTTC. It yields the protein CASMSTTYNEQFF.

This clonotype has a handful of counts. CDR3: CSVPPGTEAFF. For the CDR3, the DNA is TGCAGCGTTCCTCCCGGGACTGAAGCTTTCTTT. The J gene is TRBJ1-1, the V gene TRBV29-1, with unresolved D. V was cut by 5 bases and J by 5 bases, with 9 bases left in between. CDR1 is SQVTM and CDR2 is ANQGSEA in the germline V gene. The CDR3 loop spans 11 amino acids.

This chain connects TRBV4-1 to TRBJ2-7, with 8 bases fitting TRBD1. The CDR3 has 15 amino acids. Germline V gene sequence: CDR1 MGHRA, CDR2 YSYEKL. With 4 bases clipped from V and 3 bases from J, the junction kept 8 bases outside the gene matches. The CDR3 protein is CASSRDRQGIYEQYF. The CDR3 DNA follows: TGCGCCAGCAGCCGAGACAGACAGGGGATCTACGAGCAGTACTTC.

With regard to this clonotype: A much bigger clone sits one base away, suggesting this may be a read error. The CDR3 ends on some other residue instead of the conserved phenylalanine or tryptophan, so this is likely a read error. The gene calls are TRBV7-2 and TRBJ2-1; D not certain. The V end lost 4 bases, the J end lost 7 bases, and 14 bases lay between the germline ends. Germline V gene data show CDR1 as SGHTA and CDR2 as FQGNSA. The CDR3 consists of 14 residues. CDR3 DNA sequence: TGTGCCAGCAGCTCATCGGACGGTAATAATGAGCAGTTCTTA. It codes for CASSSSDGNNEQFL.

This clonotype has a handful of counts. In DNA, the CDR3 is TGTGCCAGCAGTGGTTGGGGTAAATACGAGCAGTACGTC. Its translation is CASSGWGKYEQYV. This sequence joins TRBV2 and TRBJ2-7; D gene ambiguous. From germline, CDR1 is SNHLY and CDR2 FYNNEI. V was pared by 4 bases and J by 4 bases, with 11 bases between. CDR3 size: 13 residues.

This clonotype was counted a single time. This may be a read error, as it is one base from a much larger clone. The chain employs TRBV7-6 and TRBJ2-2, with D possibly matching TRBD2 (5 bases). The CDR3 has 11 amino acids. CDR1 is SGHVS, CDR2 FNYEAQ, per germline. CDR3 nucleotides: TGTGCCAGCAGGATCACCGGGAAGCTGTTTTTT. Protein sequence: CASRITGKLFF.

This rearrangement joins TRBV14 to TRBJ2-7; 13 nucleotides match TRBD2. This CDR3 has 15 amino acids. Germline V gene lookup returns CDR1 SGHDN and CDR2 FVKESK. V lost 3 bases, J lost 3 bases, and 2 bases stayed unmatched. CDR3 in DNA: TGTGCCAGCAGCCACTGGACTAGCGGGGGCTACGAGCAGTACTTC. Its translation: CASSHWTSGGYEQYF.

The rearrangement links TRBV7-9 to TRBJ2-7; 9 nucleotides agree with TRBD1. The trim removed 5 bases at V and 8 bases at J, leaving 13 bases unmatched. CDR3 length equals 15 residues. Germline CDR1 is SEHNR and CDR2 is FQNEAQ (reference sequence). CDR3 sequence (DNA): TGTGCCAGCAGCACATCCAGGGACAGGGTTGTCCAGCAGTACTTC. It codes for CASSTSRDRVVQQYF. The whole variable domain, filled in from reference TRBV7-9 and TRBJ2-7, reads DTGVSQNPRHKITKRGQNVTFRCDPISEHNRLYWYRQTLGQGPEFLTYFQNEAQLEKSRLLSDRFSAERPKGSFSTLEIQRTEQGDSAMYLCASSTSRDRVVQQYFGPGTRLTVT.

CDR3 residues: CASSVGGQGNQPQHF. CDR3 coding DNA: TGTGCCAGCAGCGTAGGAGGGCAGGGCAATCAGCCCCAGCATTTT. The gene calls are TRBV9 and TRBJ1-5, with D uncertain. With 0 bases removed from V and 2 bases from J, the gap between germline ends came to 9 bases. Germline V lookup: CDR1 SGDLS, CDR2 YYNGEE. CDR3 length equals 15 residues.

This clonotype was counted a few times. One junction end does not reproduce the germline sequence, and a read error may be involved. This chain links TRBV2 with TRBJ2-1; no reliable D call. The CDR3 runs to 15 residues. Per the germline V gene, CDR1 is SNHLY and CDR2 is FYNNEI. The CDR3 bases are TGTGCCAGCAGTGAAGATGCGGCCTCCGACAATGAGCAGTTCTTC. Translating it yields CASSEDAASDNEQFF.

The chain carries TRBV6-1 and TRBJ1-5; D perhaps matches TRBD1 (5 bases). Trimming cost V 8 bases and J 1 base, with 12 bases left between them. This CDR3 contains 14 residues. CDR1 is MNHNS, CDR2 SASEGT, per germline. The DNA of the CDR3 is TGTGCCAGCCAGGCATGGGGGAGCAATCAGCCCCAGCATTTT. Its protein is CASQAWGSNQPQHF.

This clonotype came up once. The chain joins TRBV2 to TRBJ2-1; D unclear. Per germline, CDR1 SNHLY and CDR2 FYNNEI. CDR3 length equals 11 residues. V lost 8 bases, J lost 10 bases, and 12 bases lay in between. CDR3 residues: CASVGIIEQFF. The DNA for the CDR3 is TGTGCCAGCGTTGGGATAATAGAGCAGTTCTTC.

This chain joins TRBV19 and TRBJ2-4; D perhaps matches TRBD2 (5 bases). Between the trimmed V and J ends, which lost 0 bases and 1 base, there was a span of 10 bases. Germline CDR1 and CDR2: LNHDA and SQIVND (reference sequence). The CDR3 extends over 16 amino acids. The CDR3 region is CASSIDPWRAKNIQYF. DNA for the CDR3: TGTGCCAGTAGTATAGATCCTTGGAGGGCCAAAAACATTCAGTACTTC.

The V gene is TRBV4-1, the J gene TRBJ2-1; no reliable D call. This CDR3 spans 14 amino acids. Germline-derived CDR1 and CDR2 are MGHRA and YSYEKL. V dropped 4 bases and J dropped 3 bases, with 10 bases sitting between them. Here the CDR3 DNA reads TGCGCCAGCAGCCTATACGCATACTACAATGAGCAGTTCTTC. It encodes CASSLYAYYNEQFF.

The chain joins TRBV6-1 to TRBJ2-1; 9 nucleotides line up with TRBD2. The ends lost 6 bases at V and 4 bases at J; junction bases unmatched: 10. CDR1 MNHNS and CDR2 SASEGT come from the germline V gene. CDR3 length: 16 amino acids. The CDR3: CASSQEGAGGYNEQFF. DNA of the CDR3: TGTGCCAGCAGCCAAGAGGGAGCGGGGGGTTACAATGAGCAGTTCTTC.

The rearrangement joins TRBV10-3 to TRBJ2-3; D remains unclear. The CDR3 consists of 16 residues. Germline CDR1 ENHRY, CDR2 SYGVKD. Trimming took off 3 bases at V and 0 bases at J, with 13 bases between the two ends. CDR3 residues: CAISEYRDSSTDTQYF. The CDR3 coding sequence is TGTGCCATCAGTGAATATAGGGATTCTAGCACAGATACGCAGTATTTT.

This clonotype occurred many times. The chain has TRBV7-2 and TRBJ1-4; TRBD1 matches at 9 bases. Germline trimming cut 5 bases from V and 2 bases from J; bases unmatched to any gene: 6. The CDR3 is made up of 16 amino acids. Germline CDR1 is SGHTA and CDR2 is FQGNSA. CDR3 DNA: TGTGCCAGCAGCCTAGGACAGGGGTCTACTAATGAAAAACTGTTTTTT. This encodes CASSLGQGSTNEKLFF.

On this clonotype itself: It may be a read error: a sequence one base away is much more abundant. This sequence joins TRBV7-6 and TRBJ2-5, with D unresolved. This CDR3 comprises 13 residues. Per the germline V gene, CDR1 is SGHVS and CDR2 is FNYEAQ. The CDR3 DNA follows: TGTGCTAGCAGCTTAAAGCGAAAAGAGACCCAGTACTTC. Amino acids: CASSLKRKETQYF.

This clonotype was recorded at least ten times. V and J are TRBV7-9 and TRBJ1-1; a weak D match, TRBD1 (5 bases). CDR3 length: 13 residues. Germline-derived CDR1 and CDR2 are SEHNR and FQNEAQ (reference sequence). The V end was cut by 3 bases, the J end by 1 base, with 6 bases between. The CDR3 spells CASSFQGNTEAFF. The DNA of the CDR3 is TGTGCCAGCAGCTTCCAGGGGAACACTGAAGCTTTCTTT.

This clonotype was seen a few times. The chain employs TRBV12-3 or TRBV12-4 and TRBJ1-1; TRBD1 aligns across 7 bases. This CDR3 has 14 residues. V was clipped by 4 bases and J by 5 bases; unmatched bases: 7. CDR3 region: CASSWEGAVTEAFF. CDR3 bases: TGTGCCAGCAGTTGGGAGGGGGCTGTGACTGAAGCTTTCTTT.

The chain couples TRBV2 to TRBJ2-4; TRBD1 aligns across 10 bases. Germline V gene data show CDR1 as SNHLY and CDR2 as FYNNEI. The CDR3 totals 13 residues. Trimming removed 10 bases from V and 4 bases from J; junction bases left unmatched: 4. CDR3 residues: CATLGQGKNIQYF. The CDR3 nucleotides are TGTGCCACCTTGGGACAGGGGAAAAACATTCAGTACTTC. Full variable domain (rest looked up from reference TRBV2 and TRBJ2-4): EPEVTQTPSHQVTQMGQEVILRCVPISNHLYFYWYRQILGQKVEFLVSFYNNEISEKSEIFDDQFSVERPDGSNFTLKIRSTKLEDSAMYFCATLGQGKNIQYFGAGTRLSVL.